This T cell receptor beta chain is drawn from a study of blood T cell repertoires in COVID-19. This CDR3 is built from 15 residues. The V segment lost 3 bases and the J segment 5 bases; nucleotides outside the gene matches: 6. Germline-derived CDR1 and CDR2 are MGHRA and YSYEKL. Original handling: Reference gene primers were amplified, and this amplification served to estimate nucleated cell counts. TCRdb keeps only in-frame clones here, not all; method: immunoSEQ multiplex PCR. Clone size and the V and J calls come from that table; the DNA yielded D and trimming. Here the sample spans 35,000 to 50,000 clones, approximately 86% being singletons.

The sequenced material came from peripheral blood. J is TRBJ2-5 and V is TRBV4-1; the match to TRBD2 covers 10 bases. This receptor was identified in a woman aged 80 or older with active COVID-19. This chain's CDR3 is CASSQDGTSVETQYF. DNA of the CDR3: TGCGCCAGCAGCCAGGACGGGACTAGCGTTGAGACCCAGTACTTC.